This TCR beta chain was captured by sequencing in a study of T cells in localized non-small cell lung cancer. Whole-study results and caveats: Overall survival was longer when the density of T cells in the blood was higher. Uninvolved adjacent lung had more T cell clonality than any other tissue, topping tumor.

Note on this clone: Antigen: not known.

CDR3 size: 12 residues. V was cut by 9 bases and J by 7 bases, with 12 bases left in between. In germline, CDR1 is ENHRY, CDR2 SYGVKD. The repertoire was sequenced with immunoSEQ multiplex PCR; TCRdb's copy has only in-frame clones and lacks some. The sample lists some 85,000 clones, around 82% occurring once. The material sequenced was PBMCs, taken before any cancer treatment. This chain connects TRBV10-3 to TRBJ2-2; no clear D. The sequence came from a man aged 35 to 69 with stage II squamous cell lung carcinoma. DNA for the CDR3: TGTGCCATAGGGTCGGTGGTCGGGGAGCTGTTTTTT. Protein: CAIGSVVGELFF.